In its sample, the clone carrying this TCR beta chain was seen many times. The CDR3 spans 13 residues. Trimming cost V 2 bases and J 5 bases, with 12 bases left between them. The germline V gene encodes CDR1 GTSNPN and CDR2 SVGIG (reference sequence). TCR beta CDR3 amplification from genomic DNA was performed by two-round multiplex PCR. For every TRBV and TRBJ gene, a specific primer was used in first-round PCR. TCRdb passed the multiplex PCR reads through MiXCR, listing each CDR3 protein once. Here the sample spans 25,000 to 35,000 distinct CDR3 sequences, about half being singletons. This specimen belongs to a study of prognosis after radiotherapy for stage I lung cancer.

The clonotype originates from a donor of 50 years or more with non-small cell lung cancer. The source was PBMCs, collected before or after stereotactic body radiation therapy (not recorded which). The rearrangement links TRBV30 to TRBJ2-5; D remains ambiguous. The CDR3 DNA sequence: TGTGCCTGGAGTACCGGGTTAATTGAGACCCAGTACTTC. Translated: CAWSTGLIETQYF. Drawing the rest from reference TRBV30 and TRBJ2-5, the complete variable domain is SQTIHQWPATLVQPVGSPLSLECTVEGTSNPNLYWYRQAAGRGLQLLFYSVGIGQISSEVPQNLSASRPQDRQFILSSKKLLLSDSGFYLCAWSTGLIETQYFGPGTRLLVL.